These 9 T cell receptor beta chains originate from one sample sequenced in a study of blood T cells in healthy people across ages. The use of a sample-barcoded 5' primer and a J-beta primer mix characterized a second PCR of roughly 7 to 11 cycles. A single record per CDR3 protein comes from TCRdb applying MiXCR to the 5' RACE reads. The data contain about 760,000 distinct CDR3 sequences, roughly three fifths of them singletons. The sequencing sample was made of blood. These receptors were obtained from a man aged 35-49 years in good health.

The chain links TRBV28 to TRBJ2-1; no firm D call. Germline V gene lookup returns CDR1 MDHEN and CDR2 SYDVKM. This CDR3 is 12 amino acids long. Deletions cut 5 bases from V and 8 bases from J, with 10 bases between. This CDR3 reads CASSHMGDEQFF. The CDR3 coding sequence is TGTGCCAGCAGTCACATGGGCGATGAGCAGTTCTTC. Combining the CDR3 with reference TRBV28 and TRBJ2-1 gives the whole variable domain DVKVTQSSRYLVKRTGEKVFLECVQDMDHENMFWYRQDPGLGLRLIYFSYDVKMKEKGDIPEGYSVSREKKERFSLILESASTNQTSMYLCASSHMGDEQFFGPGTRLTVL.

This clonotype was observed a few times. The chain uses TRBV6-2 or TRBV6-3 and TRBJ2-1, with 8 bases fitting TRBD2. With 8 bases clipped from V and 10 bases from J, the junction kept 10 bases outside the gene matches. Germline V gene data show CDR1 as MNHEY and CDR2 as SVGEGT. The CDR3 runs 13 residues. CDR3 sequence (DNA): TGTGCCAGCCGATTAGCGGGACCCCTGGAGCAGTTCTTC. It encodes CASRLAGPLEQFF.

This chain connects TRBV7-2 to TRBJ2-7; TRBD2 matches 12 bases. J gave up 5 bases and V 5 bases, and 7 bases lay outside the gene matches. This CDR3 region has 15 residues. Germline CDR1 is SGHTA and CDR2 is FQGNSA. The CDR3 is CASSPRLAGAHEQYF. The DNA of the CDR3 is TGTGCCAGCAGCCCCAGACTAGCGGGAGCCCACGAGCAGTACTTC.

The chain is built from TRBV28 and TRBJ2-5; 9 bases map to TRBD1. With V trimmed by 5 bases and J by 11 bases, 21 bases remained unmatched. Germline V lookup: CDR1 MDHEN, CDR2 SYDVKM. The CDR3 loop spans 17 amino acids. The CDR3, as DNA: TGTGCCAGCAGTCTCCGGACAGGGGTTCCCCGGGTCTGGGGGCAGTACTTC. Translation: CASSLRTGVPRVWGQYF.

The rearrangement joins TRBV7-2 to TRBJ2-5; 9 positions match TRBD2. There are 16 residues in the CDR3. Germline loops: CDR1 SGHTA, CDR2 FQGNSA. V lost 5 bases, J lost 4 bases, and 11 bases stayed unmatched. The chain's CDR3 is CASSLSTSGYRETQYF. The CDR3 DNA follows: TGTGCCAGCAGCCTTTCGACTAGCGGATATCGAGAGACCCAGTACTTC.

The rearrangement joins TRBV12-3 or TRBV12-4 to TRBJ2-4; 10 nucleotides match TRBD2. Gene TRBJ2-7 matches the end of the DNA better, so the J call may be wrong. The CDR3 sequence is 16 residues long. Written as DNA, the CDR3 is TGTGCCAGCAGTTCTGGGGCGGGACTAGCGTTCTACGAGCAGTACTTC. Protein: CASSSGAGLAFYEQYF.

This clonotype showed up just a few times. V gene TRBV28 combines with J gene TRBJ2-5; no firm D call. Trimming took 5 bases from V and 11 from J, leaving 12 bases between them. CDR1 and CDR2 (germline): MDHEN, SYDVKM. This CDR3 spans 11 amino acids. The CDR3 DNA reads TGTGCCAGCAGTCCCTGGGTACGGCAGTACTTC. It yields the protein CASSPWVRQYF.

In this sample, this clonotype turned up a few times. The chain is built from TRBV7-2 and TRBJ1-4, with 10 positions matching TRBD1. CDR1 and CDR2 (germline): SGHTA, FQGNSA. CDR3 length equals 14 residues. Unmatched junction bases numbered 5, after V lost 5 bases and J lost 8 bases. CDR3 amino acids: CASSDRGRGEKLFF. In DNA, the CDR3 is TGTGCCAGCAGCGACAGGGGGCGGGGAGAAAAACTGTTTTTT. Filled out from reference TRBV7-2 and TRBJ1-4, the complete variable domain reads GAGVSQSPSNKVTEKGKDVELRCDPISGHTALYWYRQSLGQGLEFLIYFQGNSAPDKSGLPSDRFSAERTGGSVSTLTIQRTQQEDSAVYLCASSDRGRGEKLFFGSGTQLSVL.

This clonotype was recorded a few times. This chain connects TRBV5-6 to TRBJ1-5; D is perhaps TRBD1 (5 bases). Germline V gene lookup returns CDR1 SGHDT and CDR2 YYEEEE. There are 12 residues in the CDR3. V lost 5 bases and J 5 bases, leaving 8 bases between the germline ends. CDR3 bases: TGTGCCAGCAGGGGGACCGATCAGCCCCAGCATTTT. Its protein is CASRGTDQPQHF.